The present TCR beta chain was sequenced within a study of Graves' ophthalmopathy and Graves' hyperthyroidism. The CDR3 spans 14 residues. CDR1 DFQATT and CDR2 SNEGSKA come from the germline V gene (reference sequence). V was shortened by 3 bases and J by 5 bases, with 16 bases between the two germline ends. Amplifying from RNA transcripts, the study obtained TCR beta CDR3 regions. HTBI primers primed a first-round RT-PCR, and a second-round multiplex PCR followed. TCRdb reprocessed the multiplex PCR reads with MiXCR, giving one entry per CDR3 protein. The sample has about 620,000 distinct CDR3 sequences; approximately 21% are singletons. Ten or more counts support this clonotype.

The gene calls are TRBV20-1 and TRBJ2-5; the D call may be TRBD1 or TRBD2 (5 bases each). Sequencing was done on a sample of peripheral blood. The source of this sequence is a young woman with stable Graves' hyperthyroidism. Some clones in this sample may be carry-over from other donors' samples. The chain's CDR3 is CSASWQGVRETQYF. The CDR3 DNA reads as TGCAGTGCTAGTTGGCAGGGAGTCCGTGAGACCCAGTACTTC.